A selection of T cell receptor beta chains follows, all from one sample in a study of OX40 agonist ivuxolimab in advanced cancers. This table comes from immunoSEQ multiplex PCR, and its TCRdb copy is limited to in-frame clones, with some not included. The profile shows 50,000 to 55,000 clones, more than 80% of them singletons. The starting material was CD4+ or CD8+ T cells sorted from blood, obtained in a trial of the OX40 agonist ivuxolimab. These TCRs come from an adult with an advanced solid tumor such as melanoma, head and neck, liver or kidney cancer. The CDR3 runs from the conserved cysteine through the conserved F or W. D genes are given only for firm matches. Clone size, where shown, is once, few, many, or a class for clones that have expanded.

J: TRBJ2-7; D: NA; size: NA; V: TRBV25-1; length: 18; DNA: TGTGCCAGCAGTGCCGGGACGGACCATCTAGAGTACCCCTACGAGCAGTACTTC; CDR3: CASSAGTDHLEYPYEQYF
J: TRBJ1-2; D: NA; size: NA; V: TRBV19; length: 15; DNA: TGTGCCAGTAGTACCGAATGGCAGATTAACTATGGCTACACCTTC; CDR3: CASSTEWQINYGYTF
J: TRBJ2-1; D: TRBD2; size: NA; V: TRBV9; length: 17; DNA: TGTGCCAGCAGCCCTATCTTGGGGCGGGGGGCCAACAATGAGCAGTTCTTC; CDR3: CASSPILGRGANNEQFF
J: TRBJ2-5; D: NA; size: NA; V: TRBV11-2; length: 13; DNA: TGTGCCAGCAGCTTAGTACCGGCAGAGACCCAGTACTTC; CDR3: CASSLVPAETQYF
J: TRBJ1-5; D: NA; size: NA; V: TRBV5-1; length: 15; DNA: TGCGCCAGCAGCTTGGCAGGGACTAGCAATCAGCCCCAGCATTTT; CDR3: CASSLAGTSNQPQHF
J: TRBJ1-2; D: TRBD1; size: NA; V: TRBV19; length: 15; DNA: TGTGCCAGTACGTCCGGGACAGGGAATAACTATGGCTACACCTTC; CDR3: CASTSGTGNNYGYTF
J: TRBJ1-1; D: NA; size: NA; V: TRBV13; length: 16; DNA: TGTGCCAGCAGCTTAGGCCACAGGCGCCTTGGTAAAGAAGCTTTCTTT; CDR3: CASSLGHRRLGKEAFF
J: TRBJ1-5; D: TRBD1; size: NA; V: TRBV5-6; length: 15; DNA: TGTGCCAGCAGCTTGTTTGGACAGGGGGTGCAGCCCCAGCATTTT; CDR3: CASSLFGQGVQPQHF
J: TRBJ1-5; D: NA; size: once; V: TRBV2; length: 14; DNA: TGTGCCAGCAGTGCCCCCAGAGTGGGTCAGCCCCAGCATTTT; CDR3: CASSAPRVGQPQHF
J: TRBJ1-2; D: NA; size: NA; V: TRBV19; length: 12; DNA: TGTGCCAGTACGAAGGAATATCTTGGCTACACCTTC; CDR3: CASTKEYLGYTF
J: TRBJ1-5; D: NA; size: NA; V: TRBV27; length: 17; DNA: TGTGCCAGCAGGCCTTGGCAGGAGATCTATAGCAATCAGCCCCAGCATTTT; CDR3: CASRPWQEIYSNQPQHF
J: TRBJ1-4; D: NA; size: NA; V: TRBV11-2; length: 14; DNA: TGTGCCAGCAGTCGACAGCTAACTAATGAAAAACTGTTTTTT; CDR3: CASSRQLTNEKLFF
J: TRBJ1-1; D: TRBD1; size: NA; V: TRBV6-4; length: 14; DNA: TGTGCCAGCAGAAGACAGGGGGTGAATGCTGAAGCTTTCTTT; CDR3: CASRRQGVNAEAFF
J: TRBJ1-4; D: NA; size: NA; V: TRBV21-1; length: 18; DNA: TGTGCCAGCAGCAATCAGTCGGGACCTGGACCCTTTAATGAAAAACTGTTTTTT; CDR3: CASSNQSGPGPFNEKLFF
J: TRBJ2-5; D: TRBD2; size: NA; V: TRBV5-1; length: 14; DNA: TGCGCCAGCAGCTGGGCGATACTAGCGGAGACCCAGTACTTC; CDR3: CASSWAILAETQYF
J: TRBJ2-1; D: NA; size: NA; V: TRBV6-6; length: 13; DNA: TGTGCCAGCTCGAATTACGGGATCAATGAGCAGTTCTTC; CDR3: CASSNYGINEQFF
J: TRBJ1-6; D: NA; size: NA; V: TRBV6-5; length: 14; DNA: TGTGCCAGCAGTTCTCAGGGGCGGCATTCACCCCTCCACTTT; CDR3: CASSSQGRHSPLHF
J: TRBJ2-5; D: TRBD1; size: NA; V: TRBV23-1; length: 13; DNA: TGCGCCAGCACACCGACAGGGCAAGAGACCCAGTACTTC; CDR3: CASTPTGQETQYF
J: TRBJ1-5; D: NA; size: NA; V: TRBV7-2; length: 13; DNA: TGTGCCAGCAGCCCAAATAGCAATCAGCCCCAGCATTTT; CDR3: CASSPNSNQPQHF
J: TRBJ2-5; D: NA; size: NA; V: TRBV25-1; length: 13; DNA: TGTGCCAGCAGGAGGGGGACCCAAGAGACCCAGTACTTC; CDR3: CASRRGTQETQYF
J: TRBJ1-3; D: NA; size: NA; V: TRBV5-6; length: 15; DNA: TGTGCCAGCAGCCCAACGGGGCCGCCCCCTGTCACCATATATTTT; CDR3: CASSPTGPPPVTIYF
J: TRBJ2-3; D: NA; size: NA; V: TRBV5-6; length: 17; DNA: TGTGCCAGCAGCCAACCCGGGACACCATCCCCCCTAGATACGCAGTATTTT; CDR3: CASSQPGTPSPLDTQYF
J: TRBJ2-1; D: TRBD2; size: NA; V: TRBV7-2; length: 17; DNA: TGTGCCAGCAGCTTAATTAGCGGGGGAGCCTCGTACAATGAGCAGTTCTTC; CDR3: CASSLISGGASYNEQFF
J: TRBJ1-2; D: NA; size: NA; V: TRBV4-2; length: 18; DNA: TGTGCCAGCAGCCAAGATATGGGCAGTTTTTCGACAAACTATGGCTACACCTTC; CDR3: CASSQDMGSFSTNYGYTF
J: TRBJ2-1; D: TRBD1; size: NA; V: TRBV5-4; length: 15; DNA: TGTGCCAGCAGCACCGCCCCGGGACAGGGAGATGAGCAGTTCTTC; CDR3: CASSTAPGQGDEQFF
J: TRBJ2-5; D: TRBD2; size: NA; V: TRBV6-5; length: 15; DNA: TGTGCCAGCAGTTTGGCGGGGGGGGCCGTAGAGACCCAGTACTTC; CDR3: CASSLAGGAVETQYF
J: TRBJ2-2; D: NA; size: few; V: TRBV4-1; length: 16; DNA: TGCGCCAGCAGCCAAGTCTACGAAGCGAACACCGGGGAGCTGTTTTTT; CDR3: CASSQVYEANTGELFF
J: TRBJ1-6; D: TRBD1; size: NA; V: TRBV7-2; length: 14; DNA: TGTGCCAGCAGGAAGGGACAGGGGAAATCACCCCTCCACTTT; CDR3: CASRKGQGKSPLHF
J: TRBJ1-1; D: NA; size: few; V: TRBV12-5; length: 12; DNA: TGTGCTAGTGGTTTGCAGGGGCCCGGAGCTTTCTTT; CDR3: CASGLQGPGAFF
J: TRBJ1-6; D: NA; size: once; V: TRBV6-6; length: 16; DNA: TGTGCCAGCAGTTACTCGAATCCAGGATCGGAATCACCCCTCCACTTT; CDR3: CASSYSNPGSESPLHF
J: TRBJ1-4; D: NA; size: NA; V: TRBV2; length: 14; DNA: TGTGCCAGCAGTGAAGGAGGCGCGAATGAAAAACTGTTTTTT; CDR3: CASSEGGANEKLFF
J: TRBJ2-5; D: TRBD2; size: NA; V: TRBV28; length: 14; DNA: TGTGCCAGCAGTCTGGGACTAGCGGGGGGGACCCAGTACTTC; CDR3: CASSLGLAGGTQYF
J: TRBJ2-3; D: NA; size: once; V: TRBV5-1; length: 16; DNA: TGCGCCAGCAGCCGGGAACTACAGGGAAGCACAGATACGCAGTATTTT; CDR3: CASSRELQGSTDTQYF
J: TRBJ2-3; D: TRBD2; size: NA; V: TRBV4-2; length: 15; DNA: TGTGCCAGCGCCCGGGAGGCAGCCTACACAGATACGCAGTATTTT; CDR3: CASAREAAYTDTQYF
J: TRBJ2-5; D: NA; size: NA; V: TRBV9; length: 15; DNA: TGTGCCAGCAGCGTAACAGAATGGCGGGGAGAGACCCAGTACTTC; CDR3: CASSVTEWRGETQYF
J: TRBJ2-3; D: TRBD2; size: NA; V: TRBV5-1; length: 18; DNA: TGCGCCAGCAGCTCTGAAGCCAGAGGGCGGGGGGGCACAGATACGCAGTATTTT; CDR3: CASSSEARGRGGTDTQYF
J: TRBJ2-2; D: TRBD2; size: NA; V: TRBV27; length: 17; DNA: TGTGCCAGCTCAAGGGCGGCGGGAGGTCCGAACACCGGGGAGCTGTTTTTT; CDR3: CASSRAAGGPNTGELFF
J: TRBJ2-3; D: NA; size: NA; V: TRBV19; length: 14; DNA: TGTGCCAGTAGTCAGGGGACCCGCACAGATACGCAGTATTTT; CDR3: CASSQGTRTDTQYF
J: TRBJ1-4; D: NA; size: once; V: TRBV18; length: 16; DNA: TGTGCCAGCTCAGGGCGGAGGATTGCAACTAATGAAAAACTGTTTTTT; CDR3: CASSGRRIATNEKLFF
J: TRBJ2-4; D: NA; size: NA; V: TRBV5-1; length: 15; DNA: TGCGCCAGCAGCTTGGAAAGGCCACCTGAAAGCATTCAGTACTTC; CDR3: CASSLERPPESIQYF
J: TRBJ2-2; D: NA; size: few; V: TRBV6-5; length: 15; DNA: TGTGCCAGCAGCAGAGGGCAGGGGCCCACCGGGGAGCTGTTTTTT; CDR3: CASSRGQGPTGELFF
J: TRBJ1-2; D: TRBD1; size: NA; V: TRBV27; length: 16; DNA: TGTGCCAGCAGTTTGAAAGTCTCAGGGGGGTGGGCTGGCTACACCTTC; CDR3: CASSLKVSGGWAGYTF
J: TRBJ2-1; D: TRBD1; size: NA; V: TRBV4-1; length: 14; DNA: TGCGCCAGCAGCGTGGGACAGGGCTACAATGAGCAGTTCTTC; CDR3: CASSVGQGYNEQFF
J: TRBJ2-2; D: NA; size: NA; V: TRBV4-2; length: 13; DNA: TGTGCCAGCAGCCAACCCATCACCGGGGAGCTGTTTTTT; CDR3: CASSQPITGELFF
J: TRBJ1-1; D: TRBD1; size: NA; V: TRBV6-5; length: 16; DNA: TGTGCCAGCAGCTACGACAGGGGGTACATGAACACTGAAGCTTTCTTT; CDR3: CASSYDRGYMNTEAFF
J: TRBJ1-2; D: NA; size: NA; V: TRBV29-1; length: 16; DNA: TGCAGCGTTGAATTAAGGGGGGCAGGGGAAGGCTATGGCTACACCTTC; CDR3: CSVELRGAGEGYGYTF
J: TRBJ2-3; D: TRBD2; size: once; V: TRBV10-2; length: 15; DNA: TGCGCCAGCAGTACTAGCGGGGGGGGCACAGATACGCAGTATTTT; CDR3: CASSTSGGGTDTQYF
J: TRBJ2-7; D: NA; size: NA; V: TRBV7-2; length: 14; DNA: TGTGCCAGCAGCTTAACCCGGAGCTCCTACGAGCAGTACTTC; CDR3: CASSLTRSSYEQYF
J: TRBJ2-7; D: TRBD1; size: once; V: TRBV7-3; length: 13; DNA: TGTGCCAGCAGCTTGGGCAGGGGGACCGAGCAGTACTTC; CDR3: CASSLGRGTEQYF
J: TRBJ2-3; D: TRBD1; size: NA; V: TRBV5-6; length: 15; DNA: TGTGCCAGCAGCTTTCCGGGACAGGGTCCAGATACGCAGTATTTT; CDR3: CASSFPGQGPDTQYF